Below, 21 T cell receptor beta chains from the same sample are listed, as sequenced in a study of OX40 agonist ivuxolimab in advanced cancers. Method: immunoSEQ multiplex PCR; TCRdb's copy keeps in-frame clones and lacks some. Among about 31,000 clones listed, approximately 87% were seen once. The source material was CD4+ or CD8+ T cells sorted from blood, sampled in a trial of the OX40 agonist ivuxolimab. The receptors stem from an adult with an advanced solid tumor such as melanoma, head and neck, liver or kidney cancer.

This chain connects TRBV7-6 to TRBJ1-3; tentative D call: TRBD1 (5 bases). The germline V gene has CDR1 SGHVS and CDR2 FNYEAQ. The length of the CDR3 is 14 residues. Trimming pared 2 bases from V and 4 bases from J, leaving 9 bases between. The CDR3 loop reads CASSLSGRGNTIYF. DNA of the CDR3: TGTGCCAGCAGCTTATCAGGGCGGGGAAACACCATATATTTT.

The chain uses TRBV7-9 and TRBJ2-5; TRBD1 aligns across 12 bases. V was pared by 0 bases and J by 5 bases, with 1 base of the junction left unmatched. The CDR3 covers 15 residues. Germline CDR1 reads SEHNR; CDR2 reads FQNEAQ (reference sequence). CDR3 DNA sequence: TGTGCCAGCAGCTTAGCCGGGACAGGGGGCGAGACCCAGTACTTC. Its translation is CASSLAGTGGETQYF.

The CDR3 here is CASTNALAGHNEQFF. The DNA for the CDR3 is TGTGCCAGCACCAACGCACTAGCGGGCCACAATGAGCAGTTCTTC. V is TRBV6-5 and J is TRBJ2-1; TRBD2 matches 9 bases. This CDR3 contains 15 residues. The junction had 9 bases not matched to a gene; V was cut back by 7 bases and J by 5 bases. Germline CDR1 is MNHEY and CDR2 is SVGAGI.

The CDR3 bases are TGTGCCAGCAGCTTAGCCAGGGAGGGTGAAAAACTGTTTTTT. This gives the protein CASSLAREGEKLFF. This chain links TRBV7-9 with TRBJ1-4; a possible D gene is TRBD1 (5 bases). CDR1 is SEHNR and CDR2 is FQNEAQ in the germline V gene (reference sequence). The CDR3 has 14 amino acids. V lost 0 bases to trimming and J lost 7 bases, with 9 bases between them.

This clone was seen only a few times. CDR3 loop: CASSELGGGYETQYF. The DNA of the CDR3 is TGTGCCAGCAGTGAACTGGGGGGGGGATACGAGACCCAGTACTTC. The rearrangement joins TRBV2 to TRBJ2-5; 7 positions match TRBD2. Germline lookup yields CDR1 SNHLY and CDR2 FYNNEI. V gave up 2 bases and J gave up 5 bases; unmatched junction bases: 8. This CDR3 is built from 15 residues.

This chain links TRBV5-1 with TRBJ2-5; 8 nucleotides line up with TRBD2. The junction had 5 bases not matched to a gene; V was cut back by 4 bases and J by 0 bases. The CDR3 covers 15 residues. From germline, CDR1 is SGHRS and CDR2 YFSETQ. The CDR3 DNA reads TGCGCCAGCAGCGTATGGACTAGCAACCAAGAGACCCAGTACTTC. Protein sequence: CASSVWTSNQETQYF.

The genes are TRBV19 and TRBJ1-5; perhaps TRBD1 as D (6 bases). The CDR3 consists of 15 residues. Looked up from germline, CDR1 is LNHDA and CDR2 is SQIVND (reference sequence). V gave up 9 bases and J gave up 0 bases, with 15 bases separating them. The chain's CDR3 is CASIDRSYSNQPQHF. The CDR3 DNA reads TGTGCCAGCATCGACAGGTCCTATAGCAATCAGCCCCAGCATTTT.

This sequence joins TRBV5-1 and TRBJ1-1; no definite D call. Germline V gene sequence: CDR1 SGHRS, CDR2 YFSETQ. Trimming pared 0 bases from V and 5 bases from J, leaving 17 bases between. The CDR3 is 16 residues long. CDR3 in DNA: TGCGCCAGCAGCTTGGTAAGGGCATCAGGCCGGACTGAAGCTTTCTTT. Translated: CASSLVRASGRTEAFF.

The chain joins TRBV5-5 to TRBJ2-5, with a weak D call TRBD2 (6 bases). CDR1 and CDR2 from the germline V gene are SGHKS and YYEKEE (reference sequence). CDR3 length: 14 amino acids. Between the trimmed V and J ends, which lost 3 bases and 5 bases, there was a span of 14 bases. The CDR3 region is CASSWGEGLETQYF. CDR3 coding DNA: TGTGCCAGCAGCTGGGGGGAAGGGTTGGAGACCCAGTACTTC. The variable domain in full, completed from reference TRBV5-5 and TRBJ2-5, reads DAGVTQSPTHLIKTRGQQVTLRCSPISGHKSVSWYQQVLGQGPQFIFQYYEKEERGRGNFPDRFSARQFPNYSSELNVNALLLGDSALYLCASSWGEGLETQYFGPGTRLLVL.

This clone was observed once. This chain links TRBV18 with TRBJ1-1; no reliable D call. Germline V gene data show CDR1 as KGHSH and CDR2 as LQKENI. CDR3 size: 14 residues. V gave up 1 base and J gave up 2 bases, with 8 bases separating them. This chain's CDR3 is CASSPLPGNTEAFF. The CDR3, as DNA: TGTGCCAGCTCACCACTCCCAGGTAACACTGAAGCTTTCTTT.

In DNA, the CDR3 is TGTGCCAGTAGTGAGTCGGGGACAGGGTACACTGAAGCTTTCTTT. As protein: CASSESGTGYTEAFF. The chain employs TRBV19 and TRBJ1-1; 9 nucleotides agree with TRBD1. The junction had 7 bases not matched to a gene; V was cut back by 5 bases and J by 3 bases. Germline V gene data show CDR1 as LNHDA and CDR2 as SQIVND (reference sequence). The CDR3 length is 15 residues.

The chain is built from TRBV19 and TRBJ1-5, with D perhaps TRBD1 (5 bases). CDR1 and CDR2 from the germline V gene are LNHDA and SQIVND (reference sequence). Trimming stripped 0 bases from V and 6 bases from J, with 12 bases between. The CDR3 has 15 amino acids. This CDR3 reads CASSIDGGGGQPQHF. The CDR3 DNA is TGTGCCAGTAGTATAGATGGGGGGGGAGGTCAGCCCCAGCATTTT.

V gene TRBV7-6 combines with J gene TRBJ2-7; TRBD2 aligns across 7 bases. V gave up 3 bases and J gave up 6 bases; unmatched junction bases: 8. This CDR3 has 14 residues. Germline V gene sequence: CDR1 SGHVS, CDR2 FNYEAQ. The CDR3 DNA follows: TGTGCCAGCAGCTTCGGGACTATAGTTGGCGAGCAGTACTTC. Its translation: CASSFGTIVGEQYF. Full variable domain (remainder filled in from reference TRBV7-6 and TRBJ2-7): GAGVSQSPRYKVTKRGQDVALRCDPISGHVSLYWYRQALGQGPEFLTYFNYEAQQDKSGLPNDRFSAERPEGSISTLTIQRTEQRDSAMYRCASSFGTIVGEQYFGPGTRLTVT.

The chain uses TRBV5-5 and TRBJ2-5; 10 bases agree with TRBD1. Germline trimming cut 4 bases from V and 2 bases from J; bases unmatched to any gene: 2. CDR3 length equals 14 residues. CDR1 SGHKS and CDR2 YYEKEE come from the germline V gene (reference sequence). CDR3 region: CASSPGQGQETQYF. CDR3 coding DNA: TGTGCCAGCAGCCCGGGACAGGGGCAAGAGACCCAGTACTTC. Full variable domain (missing parts from reference TRBV5-5 and TRBJ2-5): DAGVTQSPTHLIKTRGQQVTLRCSPISGHKSVSWYQQVLGQGPQFIFQYYEKEERGRGNFPDRFSARQFPNYSSELNVNALLLGDSALYLCASSPGQGQETQYFGPGTRLLVL.

The rearrangement uses TRBV6-5 and TRBJ2-7, with D possibly TRBD1 on 6 matching bases. This CDR3 contains 13 residues. CDR1 and CDR2 from the germline V gene are MNHEY and SVGAGI. V shed 2 bases and J shed 1 base, with 6 bases lying between them. CDR3 residues: CASSYRGSYEQYF. For the CDR3, the DNA is TGTGCCAGCAGTTACAGGGGGTCCTACGAGCAGTACTTC.

The chain couples TRBV14 to TRBJ2-1, with 8 bases fitting TRBD2. The CDR3 sequence is 13 residues long. The germline V gene encodes CDR1 SGHDN and CDR2 FVKESK. The V and J ends lost 1 base and 13 bases, in that order; junction bases with no gene match: 6. This CDR3 reads CASSQGSGRGQFF. The CDR3 DNA is TGTGCCAGCAGCCAAGGGAGCGGGAGAGGTCAGTTCTTC.

The chain recombines TRBV29-1 with TRBJ2-1; TRBD2 is a possible D gene (6 bases). CDR1 is SQVTM and CDR2 is ANQGSEA in the germline V gene. The CDR3 spans 14 residues. V shed 2 bases and J shed 5 bases, with 13 bases lying between them. In DNA form, the CDR3 reads TGCAGCGTTGAATTAACTAGCTGGGACAATGAGCAGTTCTTC. This translates into CSVELTSWDNEQFF.

The gene calls are TRBV19 and TRBJ2-3, with D uncertain. CDR1 is LNHDA, CDR2 SQIVND, per germline (reference sequence). The CDR3 consists of 13 residues. Deletions cut 5 bases from V and 1 base from J, with 7 bases between. For the CDR3, the DNA is TGTGCCAGTAGTTCGGACGGCACAGATACGCAGTATTTT. Its protein product is CASSSDGTDTQYF.

The rearrangement joins TRBV28 to TRBJ2-4; tentatively, D is TRBD1 (5 bases). This CDR3 is built from 13 residues. Germline loops: CDR1 MDHEN, CDR2 SYDVKM. Trimming took 8 bases from V and 8 from J, leaving 16 bases between them. The CDR3 sequence: CASLPQGGYIQYF. CDR3 sequence (DNA): TGTGCCAGCCTACCTCAGGGTGGGTACATTCAGTACTTC.

The DNA of the CDR3 is TGCAGCGTTGAGTTACAGGGTGGGAACATTCAGTACTTC. Protein sequence: CSVELQGGNIQYF. V is TRBV29-1 and J is TRBJ2-4; D is possibly TRBD1 (6 bases). V lost 3 bases and J 7 bases, leaving 13 bases between the germline ends. From germline, CDR1 is SQVTM and CDR2 ANQGSEA. The CDR3 totals 13 residues.

V is TRBV10-1 and J is TRBJ2-5; 7 bases are shared with TRBD1. CDR3 length equals 15 residues. The germline gives CDR1 WNHNN, CDR2 SYGVQD (reference sequence). V was clipped by 0 bases and J by 4 bases; unmatched bases: 5. For the CDR3, the DNA is TGCGCCAGCAGTGAGTCGGGGGACAGAGGAGAGACCCAGTACTTC. It yields the protein CASSESGDRGETQYF.